The rows below give T cell receptor beta chains drawn from one sample of a study of blood T cell repertoires in COVID-19. Profiled with immunoSEQ multiplex PCR; TCRdb holds only in-frame clones, not every one. The sample comprises 400,000 or so clones, more than 80% of which are singletons, and around 1.1% rests with the top ten. The sequenced sample was PBMCs or T cells enriched from blood (not recorded which). The receptors here all came from a man younger than 45 who had recovered from COVID-19. Each CDR3 is given with its conserved first and last residue. Each record gives: J gene, V gene, clone size, CDR3 length, D gene, CDR3 DNA, CDR3 protein. A D gene is named only where the DNA matches it firmly. Clone size is shown for a subset of rows, as once, few, many or a class of expanded clone.

TRBJ1-1	TRBV7-6	NA	15	NA	TGTGCCAGCAGCTTAGGGGCAGGGCCGAACACTGAAGCTTTCTTT	CASSLGAGPNTEAFF
TRBJ2-1	TRBV6-5	NA	16	TRBD2	TGTGCCAGCAGTTACGATGGCGGGAGGCCGTACAATGAGCAGTTCTTC	CASSYDGGRPYNEQFF
TRBJ2-7	TRBV5-4	NA	15	NA	TGTGCCAGCAGCTTCGGTGGGGCCTCCTCCTACGAGCAGTACTTC	CASSFGGASSYEQYF
TRBJ2-7	TRBV28	NA	15	TRBD2	TGTGCCAGCAGCTCTGCTAGCGGGAGGGCCGGCGAGCAGTACTTC	CASSSASGRAGEQYF
TRBJ1-6	TRBV11-2	once	16	NA	TGTGCCAGCAGCTTAGACCCCGGGATAAATAATTCACCCCTCCACTTT	CASSLDPGINNSPLHF
TRBJ2-7	TRBV27	once	13	NA	TGTGCCAGCAGTTTACTAGCTTCCCACGAGCAGTACTTC	CASSLLASHEQYF
TRBJ2-6	TRBV7-9	NA	16	NA	TGTGCCAGCAGCTACCACAGGGGCGGGGAGGCCAACGTCCTGACTTTC	CASSYHRGGEANVLTF
TRBJ2-5	TRBV7-9	NA	16	TRBD2	TGTGCCAGCAGCTTAGAGACTAGCGGGAATATGGAGACCCAGTACTTC	CASSLETSGNMETQYF
TRBJ2-1	TRBV2	NA	14	NA	TGTGCCAGCAGTGAAAGACTCACTTCAAATGAGCAGTTCTTC	CASSERLTSNEQFF
TRBJ2-2	TRBV28	once	17	TRBD1	TGTGCCAGCAGTTTACGCATACAGGGGGCTTTCACCGGGGAGCTGTTTTTT	CASSLRIQGAFTGELFF
TRBJ2-1	TRBV28	NA	16	TRBD2	TGTGCCAGCAGTCCGGGGGGACTAGCGGGAGAATATGAGCAGTTCTTC	CASSPGGLAGEYEQFF
TRBJ1-1	TRBV29-1	NA	13	TRBD1	TGCAGCGTGGACAGGGGACTAGATGCTGAAGCTTTCTTT	CSVDRGLDAEAFF
TRBJ2-1	TRBV3-1/TRBV3-2	once	13	TRBD2	TGTGCCAGCTGGACTAGCGGGCTAAATGAGCAGTTCTTC	CASWTSGLNEQFF
TRBJ2-7	TRBV30	few	12	NA	TGTGCCTGGAGTCGGGGGTCCCACGAGCAGTACTTC	CAWSRGSHEQYF
TRBJ1-1	TRBV5-1	NA	15	NA	TGCGCCAGCAGCACTACTGACAGACCCAGCACTGAAGCTTTCTTT	CASSTTDRPSTEAFF
TRBJ1-1	TRBV28	NA	12	TRBD1	TGTGCCAGCAGTTATCAGGGGGCGAGGGCTTTCTTT	CASSYQGARAFF
TRBJ2-2	TRBV3-1/TRBV3-2	NA	14	TRBD1	TGTGCCAGCAGCCATGGGACAGGGACCGGGGAGCTGTTTTTT	CASSHGTGTGELFF
TRBJ1-5	TRBV28	NA	18	TRBD1	TGTGCCAGCAGCCACTCCCGGGACAGGGTCAATAGAGGTCAGCCCCAGCATTTT	CASSHSRDRVNRGQPQHF
TRBJ1-6	TRBV28	NA	14	TRBD1	TGTGCCAGCAGGACAGGGTCTGGCAATTCACCCCTCCACTTT	CASRTGSGNSPLHF
TRBJ1-5	TRBV28	NA	16	TRBD1	TGTGCCAGCCATTATTCAGGGGGGCCTAGCAATCAGCCCCAGCATTTT	CASHYSGGPSNQPQHF
TRBJ1-1	TRBV13	NA	15	TRBD1	TGTGCCAGCAGCTTAGTTCGGACAGGGATCTCTGAAGCTTTCTTT	CASSLVRTGISEAFF
TRBJ2-5	TRBV18	few	14	NA	TGTGCCAGCTCACCGGTCAGCGAACAAGAGACCCAGTACTTC	CASSPVSEQETQYF
TRBJ1-1	TRBV7-9	NA	16	NA	TGTGCCAGCAGCTTAACCCAGACAGGTCTGAACACTGAAGCTTTCTTT	CASSLTQTGLNTEAFF
TRBJ2-1	TRBV30	NA	11	NA	TGTGCCTGGAGACAGGGCTTTGAGCAGTTCTTC	CAWRQGFEQFF
TRBJ1-3	TRBV13	NA	15	NA	TGTGCCAGCAGCCGGAGGTACTACTCTGGAAACACCATATATTTT	CASSRRYYSGNTIYF
TRBJ1-5	TRBV28	NA	15	NA	TGTGCCAGCAGCACGAGCAAGAGATACAATCAGCCCCAGCATTTT	CASSTSKRYNQPQHF
TRBJ2-1	TRBV4-2	NA	14	TRBD2	TGTGCCAGCGCCAGGGCGGGAGGGGGCAATGAGCAGTTCTTC	CASARAGGGNEQFF
TRBJ2-3	TRBV12-2	NA	16	NA	TGTGCAAGTCGCTTAGAGGGGGGAGGGCCGACGGATACGCAGTATTTT	CASRLEGGGPTDTQYF
TRBJ1-5	TRBV5-6	NA	14	NA	TGTGCCAGCAGCTTGGCCGGGATCAATCAGCCCCAGCATTTT	CASSLAGINQPQHF
TRBJ1-3	TRBV6-1	NA	14	NA	TGTGCCAGCAGTGAAATCGGACAGGGAAACACCATATATTTT	CASSEIGQGNTIYF
TRBJ1-1	TRBV28	NA	15	NA	TGTGCCAGCAGTCAAGGACAGAGAGTGAACACTGAAGCTTTCTTT	CASSQGQRVNTEAFF
TRBJ1-2	TRBV5-1	NA	14	NA	TGCGCCAGCAGCTTATGGACAGAGAACTATGGCTACACCTTC	CASSLWTENYGYTF
TRBJ2-7	TRBV7-9	NA	15	TRBD1	TGTGCCAGCAGCTTAGTCCGACAGGGGGCGCAGGGGCAGTACTTC	CASSLVRQGAQGQYF
TRBJ2-2	TRBV15	NA	19	TRBD2	TGTGCCACCAGCAGAGCTCGATCTGGGACTAGCGGGAGCACCGGGGAGCTGTTTTTT	CATSRARSGTSGSTGELFF
TRBJ2-5	TRBV28	NA	14	NA	TGTGCCAGCCGCCGCCCCCGGGTACAAGAGACCCAGTACTTC	CASRRPRVQETQYF